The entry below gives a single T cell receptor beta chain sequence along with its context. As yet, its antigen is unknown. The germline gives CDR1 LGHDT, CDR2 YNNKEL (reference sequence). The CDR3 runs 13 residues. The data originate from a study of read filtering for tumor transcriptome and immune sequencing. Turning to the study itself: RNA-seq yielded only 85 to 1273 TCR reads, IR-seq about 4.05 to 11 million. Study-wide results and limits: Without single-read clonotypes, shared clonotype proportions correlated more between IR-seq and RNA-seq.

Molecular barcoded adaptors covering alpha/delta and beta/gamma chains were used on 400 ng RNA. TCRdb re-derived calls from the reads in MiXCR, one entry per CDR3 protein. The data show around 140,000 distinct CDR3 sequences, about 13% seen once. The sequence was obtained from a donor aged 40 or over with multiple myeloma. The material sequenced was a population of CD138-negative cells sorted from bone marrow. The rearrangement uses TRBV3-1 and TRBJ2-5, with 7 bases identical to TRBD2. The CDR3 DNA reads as TGTGGATCCCGGGGGGTGTACCAAGAGACCCAGTACTTC. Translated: CGSRGVYQETQYF.